These 18 T cell receptor beta chains share one sample of origin, sequenced in a study of T cell repertoires in cytomegalovirus infection. Using its own MiXCR run on the reads, TCRdb lists one record per CDR3 protein. The sample contains roughly 100,000 distinct CDR3 sequences, around 40% of which appear only once. Their cognate antigens are unknown. The sample consisted of CD8+ T cells from cultured PBMCs, taken from culture after CMV antigen stimulation. The receptors derive from a human donor in good health (CMV status not recorded). Some clones in this sample may be carry-over from other donors' samples.

This chain links TRBV2 with TRBJ2-1; D possibly corresponds to TRBD1 (5 bases). CDR1 SNHLY and CDR2 FYNNEI come from the germline V gene. The CDR3 is made up of 16 amino acids. V gave up 2 bases and J gave up 4 bases, with 15 bases separating them. CDR3 nucleotides: TGTGCCAGCAGTGAAAGTAGGGGCATGTCGTACAATGAGCAGTTCTTC. This encodes CASSESRGMSYNEQFF.

This clonotype appeared once. This sequence joins TRBV27 and TRBJ2-7; D gene unclear. The CDR3 sequence is 14 residues long. CDR1 and CDR2 from the germline V gene are MNHEY and SMNVEV (reference sequence). The V end lost 8 bases, the J end lost 2 bases, and 16 bases lay between the germline ends. CDR3 nucleotide sequence: TGTGCCAGCCGGCCCCCCTCAGGCGCCTACGAGCAGTACTTC. Translating it yields CASRPPSGAYEQYF.

The rearrangement joins TRBV5-1 to TRBJ2-2; D call uncertain. V lost 2 bases to trimming and J lost 7 bases, with 12 bases between them. The CDR3 spans 14 residues. Germline assignment: CDR1 SGHRS and CDR2 YFSETQ. CDR3 DNA: TGCGCCAGCAGCTTAATAGAGGACGGCGGGGAGCTGTTTTTT. It yields the protein CASSLIEDGGELFF.

In this sample, this clonotype turned up many times. The genes are TRBV6-6 and TRBJ2-5; the D call may be TRBD1 or TRBD2 (5 bases each). Trimming removed 8 bases at V and 2 bases at J, with 9 bases between. The CDR3 extends over 12 amino acids. Germline values: CDR1 MNHNY, CDR2 SVGAGI (reference sequence). CDR3 amino acids: CASVGGQETQYF. CDR3 in DNA: TGTGCCAGCGTTGGGGGACAAGAGACCCAGTACTTC.

The sample holds many counts of this clonotype. The V call is TRBV25-1, the J call TRBJ1-5; the D is unclear. The V end lost 4 bases, the J end lost 9 bases, and 13 bases lay between the germline ends. The CDR3 has 13 residues. Germline-derived CDR1 and CDR2 are MGHDK and SYGVNS. The CDR3 loop is CASSGPGEGPQHF. CDR3 DNA sequence: TGTGCCAGCAGTGGCCCTGGGGAAGGGCCCCAGCATTTT.

In this sample, this clonotype turned up many times. The chain uses TRBV6-1 and TRBJ2-2, with 8 bases matching TRBD1. After removal of 6 bases from V and 1 base from J, the junction contained 7 bases not matched to a gene. Germline CDR1 and CDR2: MNHNS and SASEGT. This CDR3 has 16 residues. CDR3 in amino acids: CASSLGDRMNTGELFF. The CDR3 coding sequence is TGTGCCAGCAGCCTCGGGGACAGGATGAACACCGGGGAGCTGTTTTTT.

Many counts were recorded for this clonotype. V and J are TRBV7-8 and TRBJ2-2; 7 bases line up with TRBD1. With 5 bases clipped from V and 7 bases from J, the junction kept 13 bases outside the gene matches. This CDR3 comprises 16 residues. The germline V gene encodes CDR1 SGHVS and CDR2 FQNEAQ. In nucleotides, the CDR3 is TGTGCCAGCAGCGCCGGGACAGCCATCATGGGCGGGGAGCTGTTTTTT. Protein: CASSAGTAIMGGELFF.

Comment on this clonotype: A junction boundary mismatches the germline segment, possibly from a read error. The V call is TRBV5-3, the J call TRBJ2-7, with TRBD1 as a possible D gene (7 bases). TRBV5-3 is an ORF, with its function uncertain. The CDR3 sequence is 15 residues long. This chain's CDR3 is CASSLDDREEGEQYF. In DNA form, the CDR3 reads TGTGCCAGCAGCTTGGATGACAGGGAGGAAGGCGAGCAGTACTTC.

This clonotype was picked up one time. This sequence joins TRBV6-5 and TRBJ1-1; D possibly corresponds to TRBD1 (6 bases). Germline loops: CDR1 MNHEY, CDR2 SVGAGI. V dropped 2 bases and J dropped 5 bases, with 21 bases sitting between them. The CDR3 totals 17 residues. The CDR3 spells CASSYSSRGLGYTEAFF. CDR3 sequence (DNA): TGTGCCAGCAGTTACAGTTCCCGGGGGCTCGGGTATACTGAAGCTTTCTTT.

This clonotype turned up a few times. The chain is built from TRBV19 and TRBJ1-5; tentative D call: TRBD1 (6 bases). Trimming removed 4 bases at V and 5 bases at J, with 15 bases between. The germline CDR1 and CDR2 sequences are LNHDA and SQIVND (reference sequence). The length of the CDR3 is 15 residues. As DNA, the CDR3 is TGTGCCAGTAGTACCACCTCCAGGGGTCATCAGCCCCAGCATTTT. It specifies CASSTTSRGHQPQHF.

The chain carries TRBV7-8 and TRBJ2-1; no definite D call. The germline CDR1 and CDR2 sequences are SGHVS and FQNEAQ. This CDR3 is 15 amino acids long. V lost 1 base and J 0 bases, leaving 7 bases between the germline ends. Written as DNA, the CDR3 is TGTGCCAGCAGCTTAGAATCGAGCTCCTACAATGAGCAGTTCTTC. Its translation: CASSLESSSYNEQFF.

This clonotype was found many times. The V call is TRBV7-2, the J call TRBJ2-7; perhaps TRBD2 as D (5 bases). Germline CDR1 is SGHTA and CDR2 is FQGNSA. CDR3 size: 13 residues. V was cut by 3 bases and J by 0 bases, with 6 bases left in between. The CDR3 DNA follows: TGTGCCAGCAGCTTTGGGAGCTCCTACGAGCAGTACTTC. It translates to CASSFGSSYEQYF.

V gene TRBV19 combines with J gene TRBJ2-7; 8 nucleotides agree with TRBD2. V was clipped by 3 bases and J by 3 bases; unmatched bases: 7. This CDR3 contains 15 residues. The germline gives CDR1 LNHDA, CDR2 SQIVND (reference sequence). The CDR3 DNA sequence: TGTGCCAGTAGTATTGCGGGGGGTATGAACTACGAGCAGTACTTC. It translates to CASSIAGGMNYEQYF.

This clonotype was observed many times. The chain employs TRBV6-1 and TRBJ2-7, with TRBD2 identical over 11 bases. The CDR3 is 15 residues long. Germline assignment: CDR1 MNHNS and CDR2 SASEGT. V trimming: 2 bases; J trimming: 7 bases; junction bases outside the gene matches: 7. DNA for the CDR3: TGTGCCAGCAGTGAATTGCGTAGCGGGGGGGTTGAGCAGTACTTC. Translating it yields CASSELRSGGVEQYF.

J is TRBJ1-4 and V is TRBV5-1, with a weak D call TRBD1 (5 bases). Germline CDR1 reads SGHRS; CDR2 reads YFSETQ. V lost 1 base and J lost 5, with 18 bases in between. This CDR3 is built from 17 residues. CDR3 nucleotide sequence: TGCGCCAGCAGCTTGAGCGGCAGGGATAGGGAAAATGAAAAACTGTTTTTT. It codes for CASSLSGRDRENEKLFF.

This clonotype showed up just once. The CDR3 bases are TGTGCCAGCAGACCCGGTCCCGGGTGGCCCCAGCATTTT. It codes for CASRPGPGWPQHF. The chain recombines TRBV7-1 with TRBJ1-5; no firm D call. TRBV7-1 carries the ORF label, with uncertain function. The CDR3 contains 13 residues. Trimming removed 6 bases at V and 9 bases at J, with 15 bases between.

CDR3 amino acids: CASKQTGSPETQYF. The CDR3, as DNA: TGTGCCAGCAAACAGACAGGGTCCCCGGAGACCCAGTACTTC. V usage is TRBV28 and J usage is TRBJ2-5; TRBD1 aligns across 7 bases. Germline V lookup: CDR1 MDHEN, CDR2 SYDVKM. The CDR3 sequence is 14 residues long. The V segment lost 7 bases and the J segment 5 bases; nucleotides outside the gene matches: 10. Complete variable domain (other parts from reference TRBV28 and TRBJ2-5): DVKVTQSSRYLVKRTGEKVFLECVQDMDHENMFWYRQDPGLGLRLIYFSYDVKMKEKGDIPEGYSVSREKKERFSLILESASTNQTSMYLCASKQTGSPETQYFGPGTRLLVL.

This clonotype has a single count. The chain employs TRBV29-1 and TRBJ1-3; D perhaps matches TRBD1 (5 bases). The CDR3 is 14 residues long. V lost 0 bases and J lost 3, with 9 bases in between. The germline gives CDR1 SQVTM, CDR2 ANQGSEA. CDR3 amino acids: CSVEDRVVGNTIYF. In DNA form, the CDR3 reads TGCAGCGTTGAAGACAGGGTGGTTGGAAACACCATATATTTT.